The clone carrying this T cell receptor (beta chain) was seen only a few times. Its antigen is unknown. The record originates from a study of T cell repertoires in cytomegalovirus infection. V lost 3 bases to trimming and J lost 1 base; unmatched junction nucleotides: 8. Germline assignment: CDR1 SGHRS and CDR2 YFSETQ. The CDR3 consists of 17 residues. The study's findings and limits: CMV-specific HLA-C-restricted TCR beta clonotypes dominated the ex vivo response.

TCRdb passed the reads through MiXCR, listing each CDR3 protein once. The sample lists approximately 500,000 distinct CDR3 sequences; about 11% were seen once. This sequence originates from a human donor in good health (CMV status not recorded). Some clones in this sample may be carry-over from other donors' samples. The sample taken for sequencing was PBMCs. The chain is built from TRBV5-1 and TRBJ2-5; 11 positions match TRBD2. This CDR3 is CASSSTRGLAAQETQYF. CDR3 DNA sequence: TGCGCCAGCAGCTCAACCCGGGGACTAGCGGCCCAAGAGACCCAGTACTTC.